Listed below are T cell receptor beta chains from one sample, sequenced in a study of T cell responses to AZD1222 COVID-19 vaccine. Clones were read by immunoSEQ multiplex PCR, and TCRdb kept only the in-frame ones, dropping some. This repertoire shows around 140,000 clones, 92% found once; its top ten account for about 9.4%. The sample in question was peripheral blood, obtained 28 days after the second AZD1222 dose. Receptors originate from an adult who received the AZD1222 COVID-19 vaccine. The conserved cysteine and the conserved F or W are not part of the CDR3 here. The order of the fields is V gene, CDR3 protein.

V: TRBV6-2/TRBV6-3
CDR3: ASSQGAGRSNQPQH

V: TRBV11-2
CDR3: ASSLVVRGSTGYT

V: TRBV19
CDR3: ASSIGPGTSGGYT

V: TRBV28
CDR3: ASSFTDRLNNEQF

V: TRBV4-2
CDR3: ASSQDTGNTGELF

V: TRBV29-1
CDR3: SAEYVGQDSYEQY

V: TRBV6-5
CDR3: ASSLLAGDQETQY

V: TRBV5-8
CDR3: ASSRDSFYNEQF

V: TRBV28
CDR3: ASREQSHEQF

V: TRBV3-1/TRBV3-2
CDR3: ASKPRQGVEAF

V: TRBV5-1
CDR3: ASSLADSSSGNTIY

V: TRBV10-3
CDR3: AIRGLAVLDNEQF

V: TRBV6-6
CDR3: ASSVQGADTEAF

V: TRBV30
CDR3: AWSAGQGAGNTIY

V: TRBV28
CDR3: ASSANQGLGNQPQH

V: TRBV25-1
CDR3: ASSEYGTGDETQY

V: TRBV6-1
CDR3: ASSEAQTGADEAF

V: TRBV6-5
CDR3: ASSYGIGPPLH

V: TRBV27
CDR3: ATMTGPGELF